Following are 14 T cell receptor beta chains from one sample sequenced in a study of PD-1 blockade in classical Hodgkin lymphoma. Relapse was seen in all patients after autologous stem cell transplantation, and brentuximab vedotin exposure was variable. TCRdb keeps only in-frame clones here, not all; method: immunoSEQ multiplex PCR. The sample yields 20,000 to 25,000 clones, 77% seen once. The sequencing used peripheral blood mononuclear cells (PBMCs), collected before the second cycle of nivolumab. Receptors were obtained from a human donor with classical Hodgkin lymphoma.

This sequence joins TRBV30 and TRBJ1-5; TRBD1 might be the D (5 bases). V lost 5 bases, J lost 3 bases, and 11 bases lay in between. Germline CDR1 reads GTSNPN; CDR2 reads SVGIG (reference sequence). The CDR3 totals 13 residues. The CDR3 region has the DNA TGTGCCTGGGGGACCGCCGTCAATCAGCCCCAGCATTTT. Amino acids: CAWGTAVNQPQHF.

V is TRBV16 and J is TRBJ2-2, with D possibly matching TRBD2 (6 bases). The CDR3 length is 14 residues. Germline V gives CDR1 KGHSY, CDR2 FQNENV. Trimming pared 2 bases from V and 6 bases from J, leaving 10 bases between. The CDR3 region has the DNA TGTGCCAGCAGCCAAACCCAGCGGGCCGGGGAGCTGTTTTTT. Encoded protein: CASSQTQRAGELFF.

This clone is large (0.1 to 1%) in the sample. The chain uses TRBV6-1 and TRBJ1-5; the D gene is possibly TRBD1 (6 bases). CDR1 MNHNS and CDR2 SASEGT come from the germline V gene. The CDR3 loop spans 16 amino acids. V lost 3 bases to trimming and J lost 4 bases, with 16 bases between them. CDR3 DNA: TGTGCCAGCAGTGATTTTTTGGGGGCGGATAATCAGCCCCAGCATTTT. This translates into CASSDFLGADNQPQHF.

This clone was detected only once. The chain joins TRBV4-3 to TRBJ2-5; D not certain. The germline CDR1 and CDR2 sequences are LGHNA and YSLEER. Trimming removed 2 bases at V and 5 bases at J, with 9 bases between. The CDR3 loop spans 13 amino acids. The DNA for the CDR3 is TGCGCCAGCAGCCAAAGGGAAGTTGAGACCCAGTACTTC. It is translated as CASSQREVETQYF.

J is TRBJ2-1 and V is TRBV5-5, with D possibly being TRBD2 (6 bases). The CDR3 extends over 15 amino acids. The V gene lost 2 bases and the J gene lost 2 bases, with 11 bases spanning the gap. From germline, CDR1 is SGHKS and CDR2 YYEKEE (reference sequence). CDR3 sequence reads: CASSLVSGTYNEQFF. The CDR3, as DNA: TGTGCCAGCAGCTTAGTTAGCGGAACCTACAATGAGCAGTTCTTC.

The rearrangement links TRBV19 to TRBJ2-3; TRBD2 matches 8 bases. This CDR3 region has 14 residues. Trimming at V came to 3 bases and at J to 5 bases, leaving 4 bases not matched to a gene. Germline assignment: CDR1 LNHDA and CDR2 SQIVND (reference sequence). The CDR3 loop is CASSIGLAGDTQYF. In nucleotides, the CDR3 is TGTGCCAGTAGTATCGGGCTAGCGGGAGATACGCAGTATTTT.

In its sample, this clone was seen once. The CDR3 here is CASGEQETQYF. The DNA of the CDR3 is TGTGCCAGCGGGGAGCAAGAGACCCAGTACTTC. This rearrangement joins TRBV2 to TRBJ2-5, with D possibly matching TRBD2 (5 bases). CDR1 and CDR2 (germline): SNHLY, FYNNEI. Trimming took off 8 bases at V and 2 bases at J, with 6 bases between the two ends. The CDR3 sequence is 11 residues long. The variable domain in full, with the rest retrieved from reference TRBV2 and TRBJ2-5, is EPEVTQTPSHQVTQMGQEVILRCVPISNHLYFYWYRQILGQKVEFLVSFYNNEISEKSEIFDDQFSVERPDGSNFTLKIRSTKLEDSAMYFCASGEQETQYFGPGTRLLVL.

This clone was recorded only once. V is TRBV27 and J is TRBJ1-5; no firm D call. The CDR3 is made up of 13 amino acids. Per germline, CDR1 MNHEY and CDR2 SMNVEV (reference sequence). The V and J ends lost 4 bases and 0 bases respectively, with 4 bases between them. The CDR3 region is CASSYYSNQPQHF. The DNA for the CDR3 is TGTGCCAGCAGTTATTATAGCAATCAGCCCCAGCATTTT.

This clone is labeled medium-sized. The chain joins TRBV14 to TRBJ2-7; D assignment may be TRBD1 or TRBD2 (7 bases each). CDR1 and CDR2 (germline): SGHDN, FVKESK. The CDR3 has 15 residues. V lost 0 bases and J lost 4, with 13 bases in between. CDR3 amino acids: CASSQEARGGYEQYF. The CDR3 nucleotides are TGTGCCAGCAGCCAAGAGGCCAGGGGGGGGTACGAGCAGTACTTC.

A single count supports this clone. This chain connects TRBV7-9 to TRBJ1-2; D unresolved. Per the germline V gene, CDR1 is SEHNR and CDR2 is FQNEAQ (reference sequence). The CDR3 totals 16 residues. V lost 2 bases to trimming and J lost 0 bases, with 13 bases between them. CDR3 sequence: CASSLWGRHANYGYTF. DNA for the CDR3: TGTGCCAGCAGCTTATGGGGTCGCCACGCTAACTATGGCTACACCTTC.

This clone was seen once. The J gene is TRBJ2-7, the V gene TRBV7-9; TRBD1 aligns across 10 bases. The length of the CDR3 is 16 residues. Germline V gene data show CDR1 as SEHNR and CDR2 as FQNEAQ (reference sequence). J gave up 6 bases and V 5 bases, and 13 bases lay outside the gene matches. The DNA for the CDR3 is TGTGCCAGCAGCCGCCTCCGGGACAGGGGTTCCAGCGAGCAGTACTTC. It translates to CASSRLRDRGSSEQYF.

This clone was detected only a few times. This sample includes further DNA sequences coding for the same CDR3. The chain uses TRBV30 and TRBJ2-7; the match to TRBD2 covers 15 bases. V lost 5 bases to trimming and J lost 7 bases; unmatched junction nucleotides: 3. Germline-derived CDR1 and CDR2 are GTSNPN and SVGIG (reference sequence). The CDR3 totals 13 residues. The chain's CDR3 is CAWGLAGGGEQYF. CDR3 in DNA: TGTGCCTGGGGACTAGCGGGAGGGGGGGAGCAGTACTTC.

The rearrangement links TRBV7-9 to TRBJ2-7; 10 nucleotides agree with TRBD2. Germline V gives CDR1 SEHNR, CDR2 FQNEAQ (reference sequence). Losses at the gene ends were 0 bases for V and 5 bases for J; bases not matched to a gene: 7. This CDR3 region has 16 residues. The CDR3 sequence is CASSLARLAGADEQYF. In nucleotides, the CDR3 is TGTGCCAGCAGCTTAGCACGCCTAGCGGGAGCCGACGAGCAGTACTTC.

The chain has TRBV18 and TRBJ1-3, with 7 bases identical to TRBD1. Germline values: CDR1 KGHSH, CDR2 LQKENI. V lost 1 base, J lost 0 bases, and 6 bases stayed unmatched. The CDR3 length is 17 residues. The chain's CDR3 is CASSPRDRPRSGNTIYF. The CDR3 DNA sequence: TGTGCCAGCTCACCACGGGACAGACCCCGCTCTGGAAACACCATATATTTT.